This T cell receptor beta chain was recovered during a study of regulatory T cells in long-lasting Graves disease. Study-wide results and limits: When disease was persistent, TRBV28, TRBJ1-2 and TRBJ2-5 were the favored segments. The work looked only at peripheral blood and did not look at thyroid tissue.

With iRepertoire HTBI primers and Arm-PCR of CDR3 regions, TCR beta libraries were built. TCRdb processed the multiplex PCR reads anew with MiXCR; each CDR3 protein has one entry. The sample has under 450,000 distinct CDR3 sequences, around 22% seen once. This clonotype was seen a few times. The antigen is unknown. Germline CDR1 reads SGHAT; CDR2 reads FQDESV (reference sequence). CDR3 size: 12 residues. J lost 3 bases, V lost 8 bases, and 4 bases had no gene match. Regarding time point: persistent/refractory GD, antithyroid drugs over 5 years with positive TRAb. The TCR library was made from RNA extracted from PBMCs.

Material: peripheral blood mononuclear cells (PBMCs), obtained when the disease was refractory, from a patient treated with antithyroid drugs. The chain couples TRBV11-1 to TRBJ2-7; 7 bases are shared with TRBD2. This TCR came from a female donor with Graves disease. The chain's CDR3 is CASSGLFYEQYF. DNA for the CDR3: TGTGCCAGCTCGGGACTATTCTACGAGCAGTACTTC.